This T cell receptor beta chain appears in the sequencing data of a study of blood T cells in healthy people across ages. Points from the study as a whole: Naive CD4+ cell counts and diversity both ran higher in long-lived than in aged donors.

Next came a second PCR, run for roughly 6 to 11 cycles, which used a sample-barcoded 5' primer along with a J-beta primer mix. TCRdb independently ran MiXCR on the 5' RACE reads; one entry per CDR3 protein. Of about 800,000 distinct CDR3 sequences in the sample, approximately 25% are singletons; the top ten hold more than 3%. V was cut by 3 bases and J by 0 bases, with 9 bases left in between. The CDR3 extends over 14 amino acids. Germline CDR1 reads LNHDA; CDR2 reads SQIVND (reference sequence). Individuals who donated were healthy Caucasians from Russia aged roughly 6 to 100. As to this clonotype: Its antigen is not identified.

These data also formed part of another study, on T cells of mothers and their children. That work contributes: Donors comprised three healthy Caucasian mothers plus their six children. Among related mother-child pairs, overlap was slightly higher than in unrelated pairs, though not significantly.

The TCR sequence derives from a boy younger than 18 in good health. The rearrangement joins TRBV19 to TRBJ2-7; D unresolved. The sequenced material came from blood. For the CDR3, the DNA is TGTGCCAGTAGTATTGAAGCGCCCTCCTACGAGCAGTACTTC. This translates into CASSIEAPSYEQYF.